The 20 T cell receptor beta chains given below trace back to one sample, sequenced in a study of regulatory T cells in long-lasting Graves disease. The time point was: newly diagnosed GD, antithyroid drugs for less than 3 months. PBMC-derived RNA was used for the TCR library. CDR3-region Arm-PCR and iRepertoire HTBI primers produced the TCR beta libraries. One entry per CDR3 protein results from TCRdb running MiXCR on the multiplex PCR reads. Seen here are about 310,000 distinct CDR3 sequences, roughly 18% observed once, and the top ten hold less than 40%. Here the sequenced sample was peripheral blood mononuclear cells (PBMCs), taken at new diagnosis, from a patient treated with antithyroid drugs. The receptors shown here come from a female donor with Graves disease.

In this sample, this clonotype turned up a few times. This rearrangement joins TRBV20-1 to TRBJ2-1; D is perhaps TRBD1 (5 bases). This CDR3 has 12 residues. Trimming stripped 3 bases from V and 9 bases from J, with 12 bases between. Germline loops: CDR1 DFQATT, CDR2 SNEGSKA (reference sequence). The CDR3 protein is CSASSSRVEQFF. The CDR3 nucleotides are TGCAGTGCTAGTTCCTCCAGGGTTGAGCAGTTCTTC.

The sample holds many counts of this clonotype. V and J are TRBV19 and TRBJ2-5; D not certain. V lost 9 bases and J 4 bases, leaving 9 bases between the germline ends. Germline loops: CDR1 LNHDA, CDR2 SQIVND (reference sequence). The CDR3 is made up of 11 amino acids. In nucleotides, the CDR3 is TGTGCCAGCGCAATCGGAGAGACCCAGTACTTC. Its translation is CASAIGETQYF.

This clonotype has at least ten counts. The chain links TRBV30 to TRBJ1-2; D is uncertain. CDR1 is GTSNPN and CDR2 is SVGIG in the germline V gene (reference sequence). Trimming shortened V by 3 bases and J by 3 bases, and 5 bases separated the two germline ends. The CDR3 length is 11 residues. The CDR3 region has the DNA TGTGCCTGGAGCACCCACTATGGCTACACCTTC. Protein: CAWSTHYGYTF.

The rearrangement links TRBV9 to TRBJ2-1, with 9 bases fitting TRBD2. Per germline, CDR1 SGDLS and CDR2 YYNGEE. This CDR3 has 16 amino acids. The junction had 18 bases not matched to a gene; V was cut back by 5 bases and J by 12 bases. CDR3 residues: CASSGGLAGVEGGQFF. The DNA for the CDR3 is TGTGCCAGCAGTGGGGGTTTAGCGGGAGTCGAGGGCGGGCAGTTCTTC.

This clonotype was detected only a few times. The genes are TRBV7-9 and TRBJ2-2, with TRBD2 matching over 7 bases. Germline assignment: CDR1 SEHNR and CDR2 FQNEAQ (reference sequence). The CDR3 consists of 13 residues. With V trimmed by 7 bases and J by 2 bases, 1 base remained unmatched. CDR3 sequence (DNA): TGTGCCAGCAAGCGGGAAAACACCGGGGAGCTGTTTTTT. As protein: CASKRENTGELFF.

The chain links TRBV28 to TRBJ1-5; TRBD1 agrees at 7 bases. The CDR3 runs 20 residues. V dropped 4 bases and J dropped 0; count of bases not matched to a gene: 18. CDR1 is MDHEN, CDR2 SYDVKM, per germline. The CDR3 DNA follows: TGTGCCAGCAGTTCCGTCACCCCAGAACAGGGGCTATATAGCAATCAGCCCCAGCATTTT. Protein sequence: CASSSVTPEQGLYSNQPQHF.

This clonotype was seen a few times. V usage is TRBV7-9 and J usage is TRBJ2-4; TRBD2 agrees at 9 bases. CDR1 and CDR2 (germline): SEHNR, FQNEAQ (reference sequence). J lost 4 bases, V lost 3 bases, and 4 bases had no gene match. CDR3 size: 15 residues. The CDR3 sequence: CASSLPTSGKNIQYF. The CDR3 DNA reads TGTGCCAGCAGCTTGCCGACTAGCGGAAAAAACATTCAGTACTTC.

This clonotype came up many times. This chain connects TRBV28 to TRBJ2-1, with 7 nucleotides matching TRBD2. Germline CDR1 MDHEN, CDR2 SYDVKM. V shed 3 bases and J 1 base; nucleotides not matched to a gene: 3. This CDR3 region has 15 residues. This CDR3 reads CASSFRLASYNEQFF. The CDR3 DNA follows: TGTGCCAGCAGTTTCCGACTAGCATCCTACAATGAGCAGTTCTTC.

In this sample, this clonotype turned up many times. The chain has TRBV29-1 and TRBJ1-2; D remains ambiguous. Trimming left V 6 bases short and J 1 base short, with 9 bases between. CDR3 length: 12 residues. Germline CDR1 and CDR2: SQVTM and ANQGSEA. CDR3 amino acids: CSVRDLNYGYTF. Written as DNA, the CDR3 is TGCAGCGTGCGCGACCTTAACTATGGCTACACCTTC.

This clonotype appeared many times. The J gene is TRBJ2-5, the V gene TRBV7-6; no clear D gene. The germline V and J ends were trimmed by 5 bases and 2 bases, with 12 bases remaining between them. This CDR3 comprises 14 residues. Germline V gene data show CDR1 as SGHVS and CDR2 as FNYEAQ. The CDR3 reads CASSGTDQQETQYF. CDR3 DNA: TGTGCCAGCAGCGGCACGGATCAACAAGAGACCCAGTACTTC.

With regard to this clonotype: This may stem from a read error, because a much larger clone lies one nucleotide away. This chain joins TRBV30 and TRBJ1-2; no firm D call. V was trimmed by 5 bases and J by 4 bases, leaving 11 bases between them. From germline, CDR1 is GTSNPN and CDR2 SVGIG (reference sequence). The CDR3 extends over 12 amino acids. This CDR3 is CAWGADRYGYTF. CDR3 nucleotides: TGTGCCTGGGGTGCCGACCGCTATGGCTACACCTTC.

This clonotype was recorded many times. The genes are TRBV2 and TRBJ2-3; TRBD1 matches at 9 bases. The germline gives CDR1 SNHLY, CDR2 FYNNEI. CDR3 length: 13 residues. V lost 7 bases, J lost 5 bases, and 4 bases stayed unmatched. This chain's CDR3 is CASNRGRGDTQYF. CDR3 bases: TGTGCCAGCAACAGGGGGCGCGGAGATACGCAGTATTTT.

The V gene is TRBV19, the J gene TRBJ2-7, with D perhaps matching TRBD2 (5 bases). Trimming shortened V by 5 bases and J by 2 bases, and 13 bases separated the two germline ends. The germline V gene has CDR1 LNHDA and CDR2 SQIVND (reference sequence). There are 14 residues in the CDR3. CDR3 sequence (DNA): TGTGCCAGTAGTTCGAGCAGCGGAACCTACGAGCAGTACTTC. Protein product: CASSSSSGTYEQYF.

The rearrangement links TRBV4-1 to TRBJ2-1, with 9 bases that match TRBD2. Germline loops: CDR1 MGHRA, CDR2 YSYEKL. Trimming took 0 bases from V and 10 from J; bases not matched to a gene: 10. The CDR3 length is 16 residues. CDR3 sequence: CASSQDLVSGSAEQFF. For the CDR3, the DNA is TGCGCCAGCAGCCAAGATCTAGTTAGCGGGAGCGCGGAGCAGTTCTTC.

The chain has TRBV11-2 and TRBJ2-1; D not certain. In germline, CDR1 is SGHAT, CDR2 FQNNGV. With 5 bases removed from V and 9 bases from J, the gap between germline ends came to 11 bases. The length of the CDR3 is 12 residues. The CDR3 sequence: CASSHRTGEQFF. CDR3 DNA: TGTGCCAGCAGCCATCGGACCGGTGAGCAGTTCTTC.

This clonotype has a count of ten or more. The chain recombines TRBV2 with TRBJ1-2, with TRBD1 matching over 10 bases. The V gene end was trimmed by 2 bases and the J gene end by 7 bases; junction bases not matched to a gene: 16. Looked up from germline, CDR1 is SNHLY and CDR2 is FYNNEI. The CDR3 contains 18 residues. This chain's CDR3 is CASSEFGSTTGTGAGYTF. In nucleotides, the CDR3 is TGTGCCAGCAGTGAATTTGGCTCGACCACCGGGACAGGGGCTGGCTACACCTTC.

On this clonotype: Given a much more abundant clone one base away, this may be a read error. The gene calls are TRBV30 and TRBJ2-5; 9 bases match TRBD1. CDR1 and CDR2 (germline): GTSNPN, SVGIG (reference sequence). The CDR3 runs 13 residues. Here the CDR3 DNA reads TGTGCCTGCACTTACAGGGGGCGAGAGACCCAGCACTTC. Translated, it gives CACTYRGRETQHF.

CDR3 sequence: CASSLRSWLGNTEAFF. CDR3 coding DNA: TGTGCCAGCAGCTTAAGGTCGTGGTTGGGCAACACTGAAGCTTTCTTT. The V and J genes are TRBV11-1 and TRBJ1-1; D call uncertain. The V and J ends lost 2 bases and 2 bases respectively, with 15 bases between them. There are 16 residues in the CDR3. The germline V gene has CDR1 SGHAT and CDR2 FQDESV (reference sequence).

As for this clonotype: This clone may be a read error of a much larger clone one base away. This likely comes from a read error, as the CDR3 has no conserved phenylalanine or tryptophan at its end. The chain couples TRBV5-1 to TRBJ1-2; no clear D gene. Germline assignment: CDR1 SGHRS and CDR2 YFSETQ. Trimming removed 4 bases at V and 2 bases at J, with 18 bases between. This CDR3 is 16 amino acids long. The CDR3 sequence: CASSLTAGSSNYGYTS. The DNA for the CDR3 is TGCGCCAGCAGCCTAACGGCGGGGAGTTCCAACTATGGCTACACCTCC.

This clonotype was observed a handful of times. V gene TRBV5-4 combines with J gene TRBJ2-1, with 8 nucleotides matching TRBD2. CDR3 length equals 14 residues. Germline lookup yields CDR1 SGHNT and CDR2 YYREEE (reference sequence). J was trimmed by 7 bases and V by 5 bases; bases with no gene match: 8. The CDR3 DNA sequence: TGTGCCAGCAGTCCGGGACTAGGCAGGAATGAGCAGTTCTTC. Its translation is CASSPGLGRNEQFF.